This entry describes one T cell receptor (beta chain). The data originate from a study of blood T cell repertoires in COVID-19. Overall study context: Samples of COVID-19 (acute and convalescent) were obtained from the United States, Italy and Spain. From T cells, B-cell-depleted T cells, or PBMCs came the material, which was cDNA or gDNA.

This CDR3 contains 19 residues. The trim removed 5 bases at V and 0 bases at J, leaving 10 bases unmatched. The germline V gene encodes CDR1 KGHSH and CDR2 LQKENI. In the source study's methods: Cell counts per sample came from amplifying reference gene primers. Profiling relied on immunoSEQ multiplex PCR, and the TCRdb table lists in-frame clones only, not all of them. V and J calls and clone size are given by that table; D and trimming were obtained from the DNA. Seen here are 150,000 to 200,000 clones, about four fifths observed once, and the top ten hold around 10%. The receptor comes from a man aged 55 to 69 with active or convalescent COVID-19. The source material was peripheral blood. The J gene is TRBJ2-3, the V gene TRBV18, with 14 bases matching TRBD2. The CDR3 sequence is CASSRGTSGGAPSTDTQYF. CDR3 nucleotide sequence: TGTGCCAGCTCAAGAGGGACTAGCGGGGGAGCTCCTAGCACAGATACGCAGTATTTT.